Below, 9 T cell receptor beta chains from the same sample are listed, as sequenced in a study of cytotoxic CD8 clonotypes in ibrutinib-treated CLL. TCRdb's copy holds only in-frame clones and misses some; the assay was immunoSEQ multiplex PCR. This sample carries roughly 63,000 clones, 45% to 65% of them seen once, and the ten largest clones take roughly 15%. This sample comprised PBMCs, obtained after 12 months of ibrutinib treatment. All receptors derive from a human donor with chronic lymphocytic leukemia.

This clone appeared a few times. The chain joins TRBV7-9 to TRBJ2-1; no definite D call. The CDR3 spans 13 residues. Trimming removed 4 bases from V and 9 bases from J, with 13 bases in between. Per germline, CDR1 SEHNR and CDR2 FQNEAQ (reference sequence). The CDR3 loop reads CASSSPPGSEQFF. The CDR3 coding sequence is TGTGCCAGCAGCTCCCCGCCAGGATCTGAGCAGTTCTTC.

This clone was seen ten or more times. The V and J genes are TRBV29-1 and TRBJ1-2; a weak D match, TRBD1 (6 bases). Trimming removed 5 bases at V and 5 bases at J, with 9 bases between. Germline V CDR1 and CDR2: SQVTM, ANQGSEA. This CDR3 comprises 11 residues. The CDR3 region is CSVMDSYGYTF. CDR3 coding DNA: TGCAGCGTTATGGACAGTTATGGCTACACCTTC.

The chain has TRBV6-5 and TRBJ1-1, with TRBD1 matching 8 bases. CDR1 is MNHEY, CDR2 SVGAGI, per germline. The CDR3 contains 12 residues. The trim removed 5 bases at V and 7 bases at J, leaving 3 bases unmatched. CDR3 amino acids: CASSAQGGEAFF. CDR3 sequence (DNA): TGTGCCAGCAGTGCACAGGGGGGTGAAGCTTTCTTT.

J is TRBJ2-7 and V is TRBV6-1; 9 positions match TRBD1. The CDR3 contains 15 residues. Germline V gives CDR1 MNHNS, CDR2 SASEGT. V shed 5 bases, J shed 1 base, and the junction held 6 bases outside the gene matches. The CDR3 DNA reads as TGTGCCAGCAGTTCAAAGGGACAGGGTTCCTACGAGCAGTACGTC. Translated, it gives CASSSKGQGSYEQYV.

This clone was detected a few times. The V gene is TRBV5-4, the J gene TRBJ2-7; 7 nucleotides match TRBD2. From germline, CDR1 is SGHNT and CDR2 YYREEE (reference sequence). V trimming: 3 bases; J trimming: 4 bases; junction bases outside the gene matches: 13. CDR3 length: 16 amino acids. CDR3 sequence reads: CASSSPWGGFGYEQYF. The CDR3 DNA is TGTGCCAGCAGCTCCCCTTGGGGGGGGTTCGGTTACGAGCAGTACTTC.

This chain connects TRBV9 to TRBJ2-5; D is tentatively TRBD1 or TRBD2 (5 bases each). Germline lookup yields CDR1 SGDLS and CDR2 YYNGEE. The CDR3 totals 17 residues. V was trimmed by 3 bases and J by 1 base, leaving 19 bases between them. Here the CDR3 reads CASSALGTTGPQETQYF. CDR3 nucleotide sequence: TGTGCCAGCAGCGCTCTGGGGACGACCGGTCCCCAAGAGACCCAGTACTTC.

This clone was seen more than once but under ten times. The chain couples TRBV5-1 to TRBJ2-7; TRBD1 aligns across 8 bases. V lost 2 bases to trimming and J lost 3 bases; unmatched junction nucleotides: 7. Germline CDR1 reads SGHRS; CDR2 reads YFSETQ. CDR3 length equals 15 residues. In DNA, the CDR3 is TGCGCCAGCAGCTTTAACGGACAGGGAGGCTACGAGCAGTACTTC. As protein: CASSFNGQGGYEQYF.

The V gene is TRBV18, the J gene TRBJ2-1; D is ambiguous. V was shortened by 5 bases and J by 7 bases, with 15 bases between the two germline ends. Germline V CDR1 and CDR2: KGHSH, LQKENI. This CDR3 is 14 amino acids long. CDR3 DNA: TGTGCCAGCTCAAGTGGACCTCCTTTAAATGAGCAGTTCTTC. Amino acid sequence: CASSSGPPLNEQFF. The full variable domain, completed using reference TRBV18 and TRBJ2-1, is NAGVMQNPRHLVRRRGQEARLRCSPMKGHSHVYWYRQLPEEGLKFMVYLQKENIIDESGMPKERFSAEFPKEGPSILRIQQVVRGDSAAYFCASSSGPPLNEQFFGPGTRLTVL.

This clone was detected a few times. The chain employs TRBV5-1 and TRBJ2-1, with D maybe TRBD2 (5 bases). This CDR3 has 13 amino acids. V lost 8 bases and J lost 9, with 18 bases in between. The V gene's germline CDR1 is SGHRS and CDR2 YFSETQ. CDR3 in amino acids: CASSRVVGGEQFF. The CDR3 bases are TGCGCCAGTAGTAGGGTAGTCGGAGGTGAGCAGTTCTTC.